The entry that follows covers one T cell receptor (beta chain) sequence. There are 13 residues in the CDR3. V gave up 0 bases and J gave up 10 bases, with 11 bases separating them. Germline V lookup: CDR1 SGHRS, CDR2 YFSETQ. The record originates from a study of blood T cells in healthy people across ages. Combining a sample-barcoded 5' primer with a J-beta primer mix, a second PCR ran for 7 to 11 cycles. TCRdb reprocessed the 5' RACE reads via MiXCR and lists one record per CDR3 protein. The sample contains approximately 900,000 distinct CDR3 sequences, 25% to 35% of which appear only once. These sequences were also reported in another study, on T cells of mothers and their children. Per that study: Mothers gave over 9 million TCR beta CDR3 reads each, and children 2.5 million to 3.5 million each.

The receptor comes from a woman between 40 and 50 years old in good health. The chain is built from TRBV5-1 and TRBJ2-1, with D uncertain. The sequenced sample consisted of blood. The CDR3 region has the DNA TGCGCCAGCAGCTTGGACGGAACCTACGAGCAGTTCTTC. Residues: CASSLDGTYEQFF.